This entry lists 21 T cell receptor beta chains sequenced from one sample in a study of graft-versus-host responses after intestinal transplantation. TCRdb keeps only in-frame clones here, not all; method: immunoSEQ multiplex PCR. The sample lists 95,000 to 110,000 clones, approximately 90% seen once, with around 0.76% in the top ten. No cognate antigen is known for these TCRs. Source: unstimulated CD4+ T cells sorted from spleen or lymph node cells, taken before transplant. Source of these receptors: a human donor who was the organ donor for an intestinal transplant.

This clone was seen only once. The chain uses TRBV14 and TRBJ1-6; D possibly corresponds to TRBD1 (6 bases). Trimming cost V 4 bases and J 4 bases, with 11 bases left between them. CDR3 length: 15 residues. Germline CDR1 and CDR2: SGHDN and FVKESK. The DNA for the CDR3 is TGTGCCAGCAGCCCACCAGGACAGTATAATTCACCCCTCCACTTT. It is translated as CASSPPGQYNSPLHF.

The genes are TRBV7-2 and TRBJ2-7; D is undetermined. Trimming stripped 2 bases from V and 0 bases from J, with 8 bases between. The CDR3 contains 14 residues. Per the germline V gene, CDR1 is SGHTA and CDR2 is FQGNSA. The CDR3 reads CASSLQPSSYEQYF. Written as DNA, the CDR3 is TGTGCCAGCAGCTTACAGCCAAGCTCCTACGAGCAGTACTTC.

A note on this clone: Other DNA sequences in the same sample also yield this CDR3. This chain links TRBV7-3 with TRBJ1-1; tentatively, D is TRBD1 (6 bases). Trimming took 4 bases from V and 1 from J, leaving 7 bases between them. Germline V CDR1 and CDR2: SGHTA, FQGTGA. The CDR3 extends over 13 amino acids. The CDR3, as DNA: TGTGCCAGCAGCTCGGGACAGAACACTGAAGCTTTCTTT. It encodes CASSSGQNTEAFF. Full variable domain (outside the CDR3, taken from reference TRBV7-3 and TRBJ1-1): GAGVSQTPSNKVTEKGKYVELRCDPISGHTALYWYRQSLGQGPEFLIYFQGTGAADDSGLPNDRFFAVRPEGSVSTLKIQRTERGDSAVYLCASSSGQNTEAFFGQGTRLTVV.

V and J are TRBV5-1 and TRBJ1-3; 10 bases match TRBD1. There are 16 residues in the CDR3. V lost 5 bases, J lost 3 bases, and 8 bases stayed unmatched. Germline-derived CDR1 and CDR2 are SGHRS and YFSETQ. CDR3 region: CASSPTGTGDGNTIYF. In DNA form, the CDR3 reads TGCGCCAGCAGTCCTACCGGGACAGGGGATGGAAACACCATATATTTT.

V usage is TRBV28 and J usage is TRBJ1-4; D uncertain. There are 14 residues in the CDR3. Trimming left V 5 bases short and J 0 bases short, with 7 bases between. The V gene's germline CDR1 is MDHEN and CDR2 SYDVKM. The DNA of the CDR3 is TGTGCCAGCAGTACGGACTCAACTAATGAAAAACTGTTTTTT. It specifies CASSTDSTNEKLFF.

The gene calls are TRBV29-1 and TRBJ2-2, with 9 bases lining up with TRBD1. With 0 bases clipped from V and 3 bases from J, the junction kept 5 bases outside the gene matches. This CDR3 comprises 16 residues. Germline V lookup: CDR1 SQVTM, CDR2 ANQGSEA. DNA of the CDR3: TGCAGCGTTGAAGAGCCGGGACAGGGTCACACCGGGGAGCTGTTTTTT. This codes for CSVEEPGQGHTGELFF.

This clone was observed once. The V call is TRBV19, the J call TRBJ1-1; no firm D call. The germline gives CDR1 LNHDA, CDR2 SQIVND (reference sequence). Trimming shortened V by 6 bases and J by 0 bases, and 11 bases separated the two germline ends. The CDR3 covers 14 residues. Here the CDR3 reads CASSVGRMNTEAFF. The CDR3 DNA reads as TGTGCCAGTAGCGTGGGGAGGATGAACACTGAAGCTTTCTTT.

The gene calls are TRBV10-3 and TRBJ1-1, with D possibly TRBD1 on 5 matching bases. CDR1 and CDR2 (germline): ENHRY, SYGVKD. V was pared by 4 bases and J by 0 bases, with 6 bases between. This CDR3 comprises 13 residues. The CDR3, as DNA: TGTGCCATCAGTGCAGGGATGAACACTGAAGCTTTCTTT. This codes for CAISAGMNTEAFF.

The chain has TRBV5-1 and TRBJ2-7; 11 nucleotides match TRBD1. This CDR3 region has 16 residues. Unmatched junction bases numbered 5, after V lost 0 bases and J lost 3 bases. Germline V CDR1 and CDR2: SGHRS, YFSETQ. The CDR3 sequence is CASSLDWTGGFYEQYF. CDR3 sequence (DNA): TGCGCCAGCAGCTTGGACTGGACAGGGGGCTTCTACGAGCAGTACTTC.

This chain links TRBV7-6 with TRBJ2-2; D ambiguous. Germline loops: CDR1 SGHVS, CDR2 FNYEAQ. The V gene lost 5 bases and the J gene lost 4 bases, with 17 bases spanning the gap. The length of the CDR3 is 16 residues. CDR3 in amino acids: CASSRGSPTTTGELFF. As DNA, the CDR3 is TGTGCCAGCAGCCGAGGATCCCCTACGACCACCGGGGAGCTGTTTTTT.

With respect to this clone: The sample contains more than one DNA sequence encoding this CDR3. Here the CDR3 DNA reads TGTGCCAGCAGTGAAGGGGGGGTCGGCTACACCTTC. This codes for CASSEGGVGYTF. The chain has TRBV6-5 and TRBJ1-2, with D possibly TRBD1 on 6 matching bases. The germline V and J ends were trimmed by 5 bases and 8 bases, with 12 bases remaining between them. The CDR3 consists of 12 residues. Looked up from germline, CDR1 is MNHEY and CDR2 is SVGAGI.

The chain carries TRBV5-1 and TRBJ2-7; 10 positions match TRBD1. The V gene end was trimmed by 3 bases and the J gene end by 5 bases; junction bases not matched to a gene: 11. The CDR3 totals 16 residues. From germline, CDR1 is SGHRS and CDR2 YFSETQ. CDR3 region: CASSSNPGQGRNEQYF. The CDR3 DNA reads TGCGCCAGCAGCTCTAACCCGGGACAGGGGAGGAACGAGCAGTACTTC. The full variable domain, its missing parts supplied by reference TRBV5-1 and TRBJ2-7, is KAGVTQTPRYLIKTRGQQVTLSCSPISGHRSVSWYQQTPGQGLQFLFEYFSETQRNKGNFPGRFSGRQFSNSRSEMNVSTLELGDSALYLCASSSNPGQGRNEQYFGPGTRLTVT.

CDR3 residues: CASSYSFNSLNYGYTF. The DNA of the CDR3 is TGTGCCAGCAGTTACTCGTTTAACAGTCTGAACTATGGCTACACCTTC. The rearrangement links TRBV6-5 to TRBJ1-2; D is undetermined. Trimming left V 0 bases short and J 2 bases short, with 13 bases between. CDR1 MNHEY and CDR2 SVGAGI come from the germline V gene. This CDR3 is built from 16 residues.

The chain links TRBV21-1 to TRBJ2-1; TRBD1, the D gene given by the table, was not confirmed from the DNA. TRBV21-1 is labeled a pseudogene. This CDR3 contains 16 residues. CDR3 residues: CASSKASPGERNEQFF. The CDR3 DNA reads TGTGCCAGCAGCAAAGCAAGCCCAGGGGAAAGGAATGAGCAGTTCTTC.

There are a few counts of this clone. The V gene is TRBV5-1, the J gene TRBJ1-1; a possible D gene is TRBD1 (6 bases). This CDR3 contains 14 residues. CDR1 and CDR2 (germline): SGHRS, YFSETQ. Trimming took off 4 bases at V and 1 base at J, with 11 bases between the two ends. The CDR3 loop is CASSKGGWNTEAFF. The CDR3 DNA reads as TGCGCCAGCAGCAAGGGGGGTTGGAACACTGAAGCTTTCTTT.

This sequence joins TRBV2 and TRBJ2-2, with 7 positions matching TRBD2. The V gene's germline CDR1 is SNHLY and CDR2 FYNNEI. There are 14 residues in the CDR3. The J segment lost 2 bases and the V segment lost 7 bases, leaving 4 bases of the junction unmatched. The CDR3 coding sequence is TGTGCCAGCAAGGGACTATTAAACACCGGGGAGCTGTTTTTT. This sequence encodes CASKGLLNTGELFF.

This clone was detected once. Other DNA sequences from this sample encode an identical CDR3 as well. The genes are TRBV7-3 and TRBJ1-1; D gene unclear. CDR1 and CDR2 from the germline V gene are SGHTA and FQGTGA. V lost 1 base and J lost 0, with 3 bases in between. The CDR3 consists of 13 residues. CDR3 loop: CASSLILNTEAFF. CDR3 sequence (DNA): TGTGCCAGCAGCTTAATCCTGAACACTGAAGCTTTCTTT.

The table lists this clone with a few counts. V gene TRBV2 combines with J gene TRBJ2-5; D may match TRBD1 or TRBD2 (5 bases each). The end of the DNA fits TRBJ2-7 better, so the J call may be wrong. Germline V CDR1 and CDR2: SNHLY, FYNNEI. This CDR3 is 15 amino acids long. The CDR3 sequence is CASSRELGASYEQYF. CDR3 coding DNA: TGTGCCAGCAGTCGGGAACTAGGGGCTTCCTACGAGCAGTACTTC.

The chain carries TRBV2 and TRBJ2-5, with no clear D. Deletions cut 2 bases from V and 4 bases from J, with 5 bases between. Germline CDR1 and CDR2: SNHLY and FYNNEI. CDR3 length: 12 amino acids. CDR3 nucleotides: TGTGCCAGCAGTGAATCGGTAGAGACCCAGTACTTC. It encodes CASSESVETQYF.

The CDR3 sequence is CASSLVASGVQETQYF. The CDR3 DNA reads TGTGCCAGCAGCTTAGTTGCTAGCGGGGTCCAAGAGACCCAGTACTTC. This rearrangement joins TRBV7-2 to TRBJ2-5; 9 bases are a match to TRBD2. The CDR3 is 16 residues long. The V gene's germline CDR1 is SGHTA and CDR2 FQGNSA. V was clipped by 1 base and J by 1 base; unmatched bases: 4.

The chain combines TRBV7-9 with TRBJ2-4, with 7 bases aligning to TRBD2. The germline gives CDR1 SEHNR, CDR2 FQNEAQ (reference sequence). There are 13 residues in the CDR3. V gave up 3 bases and J gave up 6 bases; unmatched junction bases: 2. CDR3 DNA: TGTGCCAGCAGCTTGGCTAGCGGAAACATTCAGTACTTC. Translation: CASSLASGNIQYF.